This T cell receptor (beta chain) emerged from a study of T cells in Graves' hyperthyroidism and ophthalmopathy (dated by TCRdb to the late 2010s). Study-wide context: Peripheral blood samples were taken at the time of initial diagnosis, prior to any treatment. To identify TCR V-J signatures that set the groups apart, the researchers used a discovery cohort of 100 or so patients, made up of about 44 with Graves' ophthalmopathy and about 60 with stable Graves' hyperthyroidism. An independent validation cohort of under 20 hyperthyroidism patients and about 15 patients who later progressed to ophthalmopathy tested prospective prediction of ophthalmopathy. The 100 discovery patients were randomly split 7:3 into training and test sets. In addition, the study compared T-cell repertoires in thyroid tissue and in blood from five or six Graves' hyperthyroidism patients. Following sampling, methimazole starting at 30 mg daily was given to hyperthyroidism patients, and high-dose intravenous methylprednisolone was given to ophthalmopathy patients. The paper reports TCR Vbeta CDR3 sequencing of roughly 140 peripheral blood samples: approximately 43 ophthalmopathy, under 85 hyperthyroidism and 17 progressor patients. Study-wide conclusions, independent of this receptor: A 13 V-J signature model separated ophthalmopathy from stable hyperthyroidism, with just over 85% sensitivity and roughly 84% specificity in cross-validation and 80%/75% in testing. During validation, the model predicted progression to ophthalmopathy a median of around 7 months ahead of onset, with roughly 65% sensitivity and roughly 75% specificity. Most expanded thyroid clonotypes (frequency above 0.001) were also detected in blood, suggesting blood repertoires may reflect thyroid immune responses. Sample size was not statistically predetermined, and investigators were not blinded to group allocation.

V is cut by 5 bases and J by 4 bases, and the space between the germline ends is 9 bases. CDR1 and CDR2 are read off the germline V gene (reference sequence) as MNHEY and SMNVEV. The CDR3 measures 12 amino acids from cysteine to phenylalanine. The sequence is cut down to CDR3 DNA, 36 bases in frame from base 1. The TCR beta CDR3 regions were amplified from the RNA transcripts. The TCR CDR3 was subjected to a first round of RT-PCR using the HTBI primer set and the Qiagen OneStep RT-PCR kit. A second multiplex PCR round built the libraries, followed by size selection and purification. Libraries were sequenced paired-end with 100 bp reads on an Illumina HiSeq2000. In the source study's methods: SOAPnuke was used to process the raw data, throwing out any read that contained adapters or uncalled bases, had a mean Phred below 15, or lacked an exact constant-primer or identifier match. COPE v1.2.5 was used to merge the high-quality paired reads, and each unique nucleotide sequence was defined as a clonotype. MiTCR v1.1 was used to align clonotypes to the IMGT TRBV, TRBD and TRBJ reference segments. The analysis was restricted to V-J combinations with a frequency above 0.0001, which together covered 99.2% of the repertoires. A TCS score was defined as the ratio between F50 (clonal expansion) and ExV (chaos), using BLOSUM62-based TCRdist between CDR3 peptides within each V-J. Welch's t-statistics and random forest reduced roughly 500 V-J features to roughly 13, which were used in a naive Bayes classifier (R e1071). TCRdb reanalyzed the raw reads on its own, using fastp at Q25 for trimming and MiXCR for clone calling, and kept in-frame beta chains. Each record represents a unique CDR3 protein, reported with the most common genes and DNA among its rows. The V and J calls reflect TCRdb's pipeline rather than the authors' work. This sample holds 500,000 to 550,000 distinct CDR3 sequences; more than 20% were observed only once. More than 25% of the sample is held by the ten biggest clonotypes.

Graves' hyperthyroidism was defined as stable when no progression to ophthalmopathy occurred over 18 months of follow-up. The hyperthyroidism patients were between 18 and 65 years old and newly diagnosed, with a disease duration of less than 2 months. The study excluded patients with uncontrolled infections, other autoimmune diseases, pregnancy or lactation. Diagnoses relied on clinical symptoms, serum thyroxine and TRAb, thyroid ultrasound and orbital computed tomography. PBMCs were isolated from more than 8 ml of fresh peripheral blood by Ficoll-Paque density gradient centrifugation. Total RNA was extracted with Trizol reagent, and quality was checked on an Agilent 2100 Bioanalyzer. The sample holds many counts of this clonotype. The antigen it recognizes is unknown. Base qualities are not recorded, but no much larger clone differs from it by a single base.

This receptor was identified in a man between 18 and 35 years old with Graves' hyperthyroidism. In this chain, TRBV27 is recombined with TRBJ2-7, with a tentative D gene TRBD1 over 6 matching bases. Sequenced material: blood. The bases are TGTGCCAGCAGTCCCACAGGGTACGAGCAGTACTTC. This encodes CASSPTGYEQYF.